This T cell receptor beta chain was profiled in a study of spatial heterogeneity in lung cancer. About the study: Each unique TCR and UMI combination was seen more than ten times on average in raw reads. Study-level results: Counts that tracked tumor mutation counts were those of expanded intratumoral alpha and beta TCRs.

Time point in this sample: sample taken at primary tumor resection. Each CDR3 protein is one row after TCRdb ran MiXCR on the 5' RACE reads. This sample yields 5,700 or so distinct CDR3 sequences, of which 26% are seen a single time; less than 25% belongs to the top ten. The CDR3 covers 14 residues. In regard to this clonotype: Antigen: not known. The junction departs from the called germline gene at one end, perhaps through a read error.

The chain employs TRBV12-3 or TRBV12-4 and TRBJ2-3; 7 nucleotides align to TRBD2. The sequences come from lung tumor tissue, collected at surgery. The source is a male donor with early-stage non-small cell lung cancer. The CDR3 region has the DNA TGTGCCAGCACTTTAAGAATAGCGGGAGATACGCAGTATTTT. Residues: CASTLRIAGDTQYF.